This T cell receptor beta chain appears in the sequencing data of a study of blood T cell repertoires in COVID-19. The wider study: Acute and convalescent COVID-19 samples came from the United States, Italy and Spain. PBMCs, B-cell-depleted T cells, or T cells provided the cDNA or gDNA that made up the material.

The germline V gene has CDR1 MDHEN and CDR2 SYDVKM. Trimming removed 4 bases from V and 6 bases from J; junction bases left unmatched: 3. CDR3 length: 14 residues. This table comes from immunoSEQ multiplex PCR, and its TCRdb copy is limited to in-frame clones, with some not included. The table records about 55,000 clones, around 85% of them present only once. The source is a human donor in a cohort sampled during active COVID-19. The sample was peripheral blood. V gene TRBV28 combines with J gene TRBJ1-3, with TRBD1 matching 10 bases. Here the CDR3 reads CASSWDRGTNTIYF. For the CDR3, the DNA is TGTGCCAGCAGTTGGGACAGGGGAACAAACACCATATATTTT.